Presented here are 21 T cell receptor beta chains from one specimen sequenced in a study of blood T cell repertoires in COVID-19. Here immunoSEQ multiplex PCR was the method, and the copy in TCRdb shows in-frame clones only, minus some. The data contain 150,000 or so clones, roughly 85% of them singletons. The sample consisted of peripheral blood. The receptors were gathered from a human donor with acute or convalescent COVID-19. The donor label of this sample is uncertain.

The chain carries TRBV19 and TRBJ2-2; D ambiguous. The length of the CDR3 is 14 residues. Germline CDR1 is LNHDA and CDR2 is SQIVND (reference sequence). Between the trimmed V and J ends, which lost 6 bases and 4 bases, there was a span of 12 bases. The CDR3 sequence: CASSQVRGTGELFF. The CDR3 nucleotides read TGTGCCAGTAGCCAGGTGCGTGGCACCGGGGAGCTGTTTTTT.

The V and J genes are TRBV28 and TRBJ1-2; D may be TRBD1 (5 bases). V dropped 11 bases and J dropped 7 bases, with 20 bases sitting between them. This CDR3 region has 13 residues. Looked up from germline, CDR1 is MDHEN and CDR2 is SYDVKM. The CDR3 reads CALRAGTFSGYTF. The CDR3 nucleotides read TGTGCCTTAAGGGCAGGGACTTTCTCTGGCTACACCTTC.

V and J are TRBV11-3 and TRBJ1-6; maybe TRBD1 (6 bases). The CDR3 sequence is 13 residues long. From germline, CDR1 is SGHNT and CDR2 YENEEA. Deletions cut 4 bases from V and 7 bases from J, with 8 bases between. In DNA, the CDR3 is TGTGCCAGCAGCTCGGGGACAAATTCACCCCTCCACTTT. Encoded protein: CASSSGTNSPLHF.

Here the CDR3 reads CSFGTGEKTGELFF. CDR3 coding DNA: TGCAGCTTCGGGACAGGGGAAAAAACCGGGGAGCTGTTTTTT. The chain employs TRBV29-1 and TRBJ2-2; TRBD1 matches at 10 bases. Looked up from germline, CDR1 is SQVTM and CDR2 is ANQGSEA. The CDR3 extends over 14 amino acids. The V and J ends lost 8 bases and 5 bases, in that order; junction bases with no gene match: 8.

As to this clone: Other DNA sequences of this sample code for an identical CDR3. This chain links TRBV13 with TRBJ2-5, with TRBD2 as a possible D gene (7 bases). Trimming left V 5 bases short and J 7 bases short, with 14 bases between. CDR3 length: 13 residues. Germline lookup yields CDR1 PRHDT and CDR2 FYEKMQ (reference sequence). The CDR3 DNA is TGTGCCAGCAGCCTAGTTCGGGGGGCGACCCAGTACTTC. Its translation is CASSLVRGATQYF. The full variable domain, its missing parts supplied by reference TRBV13 and TRBJ2-5, is AAGVIQSPRHLIKEKRETATLKCYPIPRHDTVYWYQQGPGQDPQFLISFYEKMQSDKGSIPDRFSAQQFSDYHSELNMSSLELGDSALYFCASSLVRGATQYFGPGTRLLVL.

The rearrangement links TRBV20-1 to TRBJ1-2; maybe TRBD1 (5 bases). Germline CDR1 reads DFQATT; CDR2 reads SNEGSKA (reference sequence). This CDR3 is built from 14 residues. V dropped 3 bases and J dropped 5 bases, with 16 bases sitting between them. The CDR3 reads CSASWQGGNYGYTF. In DNA form, the CDR3 reads TGCAGTGCTAGTTGGCAGGGCGGGAATTATGGCTACACCTTC.

In this sample, this clone turned up once. The chain combines TRBV5-4 with TRBJ2-1, with 8 bases aligning to TRBD2. CDR3 length equals 16 residues. Per the germline V gene, CDR1 is SGHNT and CDR2 is YYREEE (reference sequence). The junction had 6 bases not matched to a gene; V was cut back by 1 base and J by 3 bases. The DNA for the CDR3 is TGTGCCAGCAGCTTGCCTGGGCTAGCGGGCTACAATGAGCAGTTCTTC. Protein product: CASSLPGLAGYNEQFF.

The chain recombines TRBV28 with TRBJ1-2; a possible D gene is TRBD1 (6 bases). Germline V gene lookup returns CDR1 MDHEN and CDR2 SYDVKM. V lost 5 bases and J lost 4, with 14 bases in between. The CDR3 extends over 14 amino acids. In nucleotides, the CDR3 is TGTGCCAGCAGTACCAGGACAGTTCTCTATGGCTACACCTTC. Amino acid sequence: CASSTRTVLYGYTF.

The chain recombines TRBV7-6 with TRBJ1-4; 8 nucleotides align to TRBD1. This CDR3 comprises 15 residues. Germline V gene sequence: CDR1 SGHVS, CDR2 FNYEAQ. V lost 4 bases, J lost 8 bases, and 9 bases stayed unmatched. CDR3 in amino acids: CASSYETGAREKLFF. DNA for the CDR3: TGTGCCAGCAGCTATGAGACAGGGGCCCGGGAAAAACTGTTTTTT. The full variable domain, its missing parts supplied by reference TRBV7-6 and TRBJ1-4, is GAGVSQSPRYKVTKRGQDVALRCDPISGHVSLYWYRQALGQGPEFLTYFNYEAQQDKSGLPNDRFSAERPEGSISTLTIQRTEQRDSAMYRCASSYETGAREKLFFGSGTQLSVL.

The V gene is TRBV7-2, the J gene TRBJ1-4, with D possibly matching TRBD1 (5 bases). The CDR3 runs 15 residues. V was trimmed by 8 bases and J by 4 bases, leaving 17 bases between them. Germline CDR1 SGHTA, CDR2 FQGNSA. CDR3 bases: TGTGCCAGCCAGAGAGCCGGGGGGGATAATGAAAAACTGTTTTTT. As protein: CASQRAGGDNEKLFF.

The rearrangement uses TRBV19 and TRBJ1-1; tentatively, D is TRBD1 (6 bases). CDR3 length equals 14 residues. The germline V gene has CDR1 LNHDA and CDR2 SQIVND (reference sequence). Between the trimmed V and J ends, which lost 5 bases and 2 bases, there was a span of 12 bases. In nucleotides, the CDR3 is TGTGCCAGTAGTTCCACCAGGGGAAACACTGAAGCTTTCTTT. Amino acid sequence: CASSSTRGNTEAFF.

The CDR3: CASSQRSGAGYEQYF. In DNA form, the CDR3 reads TGCGCCAGCAGCCAAAGGAGCGGGGCGGGCTACGAGCAGTACTTC. The V call is TRBV4-1, the J call TRBJ2-7; 7 bases agree with TRBD2. Germline trimming cut 2 bases from V and 3 bases from J; bases unmatched to any gene: 7. The CDR3 is 15 amino acids. From germline, CDR1 is MGHRA and CDR2 YSYEKL.

V gene TRBV29-1 combines with J gene TRBJ1-2; a possible D gene is TRBD1 (5 bases). Trimming took 3 bases from V and 5 from J, leaving 7 bases between them. There are 11 residues in the CDR3. Germline CDR1 reads SQVTM; CDR2 reads ANQGSEA. The CDR3 DNA sequence: TGCAGCGTTGACAGGGAATATGGCTACACCTTC. Protein: CSVDREYGYTF. Complete variable domain (other parts from reference TRBV29-1 and TRBJ1-2): SAVISQKPSRDICQRGTSLTIQCQVDSQVTMMFWYRQQPGQSLTLIATANQGSEATYESGFVIDKFPISRPNLTFSTLTVSNMSPEDSSIYLCSVDREYGYTFGSGTRLTVV.

This clone was seen ten or more times. V and J are TRBV3-1 (or the pseudogene TRBV3-2) and TRBJ1-2, with a possible D match to TRBD1 (5 bases). CDR3 size: 18 residues. Germline assignment: CDR1 LGHDT and CDR2 YNNKEL (reference sequence). V was clipped by 6 bases and J by 3 bases, with 26 bases between them. The CDR3 is CASRRYRDSKGGDYGYTF. The CDR3 DNA reads as TGTGCCAGCAGGCGGTACCGGGACTCAAAAGGTGGGGACTATGGCTACACCTTC.

The rearrangement links TRBV5-1 to TRBJ1-5; 7 positions match TRBD1. V gave up 0 bases and J gave up 1 base; unmatched junction bases: 4. The CDR3 totals 16 residues. The germline V gene encodes CDR1 SGHRS and CDR2 YFSETQ. The CDR3 region is CASSLAPQGSNQPQHF. In DNA form, the CDR3 reads TGCGCCAGCAGCTTGGCCCCACAGGGGAGCAATCAGCCCCAGCATTTT.

This clone was detected a few times. The rearrangement joins TRBV18 to TRBJ2-2, with 9 bases that match TRBD2. CDR3 size: 16 residues. V lost 0 bases to trimming and J lost 5 bases; unmatched junction nucleotides: 4. Per the germline V gene, CDR1 is KGHSH and CDR2 is LQKENI. Here the CDR3 DNA reads TGTGCCAGCTCACCACCGGGGCTAGCGGGGACCGGGGAGCTGTTTTTT. Its translation: CASSPPGLAGTGELFF.

The chain employs TRBV3-1 (or the pseudogene TRBV3-2) and TRBJ1-1, with D uncertain. There are 13 residues in the CDR3. The germline V gene encodes CDR1 LGHDT and CDR2 YNNKEL (reference sequence). Trimming removed 7 bases from V and 1 base from J, with 10 bases in between. CDR3 nucleotides: TGTGCCAGCAAACTCCGGGGGAACACTGAAGCTTTCTTT. This translates into CASKLRGNTEAFF.

This chain joins TRBV13 and TRBJ2-7; possibly TRBD2 for D (6 bases). This CDR3 region has 14 residues. Per the germline V gene, CDR1 is PRHDT and CDR2 is FYEKMQ (reference sequence). The V end was cut by 4 bases, the J end by 0 bases, with 10 bases between. CDR3 coding DNA: TGTGCCAGCAGCTCCGATAGCGGCTCCTACGAGCAGTACTTC. This gives the protein CASSSDSGSYEQYF.

This clone was seen a single time. The chain joins TRBV9 to TRBJ2-3, with a possible D match to TRBD1 (6 bases). Germline-derived CDR1 and CDR2 are SGDLS and YYNGEE. The CDR3 sequence is 16 residues long. The ends were cut back, 1 base at V and 5 bases at J, with 17 bases in the middle. DNA of the CDR3: TGTGCCAGCAGCGTATCTGCCAAACCGGGACAAGATACGCAGTATTTT. Translating gives CASSVSAKPGQDTQYF.

Concerning this clone: The same CDR3 also results from other DNA sequences found in this sample. V and J are TRBV11-2 and TRBJ1-2; the match to TRBD1 covers 11 bases. This CDR3 region has 13 residues. Germline CDR1 reads SGHAT; CDR2 reads FQNNGV. V dropped 3 bases and J dropped 8; count of bases not matched to a gene: 2. Here the CDR3 reads CASSFRTGGGYTF. The DNA for the CDR3 is TGTGCCAGCAGCTTTAGGACAGGGGGCGGCTACACCTTC. Variable domain in full (rest from reference TRBV11-2 and TRBJ1-2): EAGVAQSPRYKIIEKRQSVAFWCNPISGHATLYWYQQILGQGPKLLIQFQNNGVVDDSQLPKDRFSAERLKGVDSTLKIQPAKLEDSAVYLCASSFRTGGGYTFGSGTRLTVV.

Here the CDR3 DNA reads TGTGCCATCGCCGGGACAGGCTCGAACACTGAAGCTTTCTTT. Translated, it gives CAIAGTGSNTEAFF. This rearrangement joins TRBV10-3 to TRBJ1-1; 8 bases match TRBD1. CDR3 length: 14 amino acids. V lost 8 bases to trimming and J lost 1 base; unmatched junction nucleotides: 6. CDR1 and CDR2 from the germline V gene are ENHRY and SYGVKD.